Given below is one TCR beta chain in context. Its specificity is unknown. This specimen comes from a study of OX40 agonist ivuxolimab in advanced cancers. Findings and caveats of the study: What antigens the expanded peripheral T cells recognized was never established. Both blood CD4+ and CD8+ T cells showed clonal growth by week 6 at 0.1 to 3.0 mg/kg.

The table came from immunoSEQ multiplex PCR; TCRdb's copy has only in-frame clones and leaves some out. The table has roughly 75,000 clones, approximately 86% seen once. Sequencing used CD4+ or CD8+ T cells sorted from blood, obtained in a trial of the OX40 agonist ivuxolimab. The receptor's source is an adult with an advanced solid tumor such as melanoma, head and neck, liver or kidney cancer.

In DNA, the CDR3 is TGTGCCAGCAGCCTAGGGGACAATCAGCCCCAGCATTTT. Encoded protein: CASSLGDNQPQHF. The chain carries TRBV5-4 and TRBJ1-5; perhaps TRBD1 as D (5 bases). This CDR3 is built from 13 residues. The germline V gene encodes CDR1 SGHNT and CDR2 YYREEE (reference sequence). Trimming pared 4 bases from V and 3 bases from J, leaving 8 bases between.